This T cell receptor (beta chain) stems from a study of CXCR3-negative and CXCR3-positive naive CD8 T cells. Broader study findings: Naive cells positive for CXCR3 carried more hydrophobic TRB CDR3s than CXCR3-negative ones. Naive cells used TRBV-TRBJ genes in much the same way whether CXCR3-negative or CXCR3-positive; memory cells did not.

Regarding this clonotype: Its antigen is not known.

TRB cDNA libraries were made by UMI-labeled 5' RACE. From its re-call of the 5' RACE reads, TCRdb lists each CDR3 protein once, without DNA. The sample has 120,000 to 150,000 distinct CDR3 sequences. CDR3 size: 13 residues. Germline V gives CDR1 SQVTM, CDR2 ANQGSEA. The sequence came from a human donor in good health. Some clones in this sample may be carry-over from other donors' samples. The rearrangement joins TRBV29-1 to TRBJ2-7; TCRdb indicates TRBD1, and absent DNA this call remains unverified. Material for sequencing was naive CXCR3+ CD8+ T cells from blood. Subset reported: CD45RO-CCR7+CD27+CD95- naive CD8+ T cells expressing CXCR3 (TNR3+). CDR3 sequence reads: CSVVWAGGYEQYF.